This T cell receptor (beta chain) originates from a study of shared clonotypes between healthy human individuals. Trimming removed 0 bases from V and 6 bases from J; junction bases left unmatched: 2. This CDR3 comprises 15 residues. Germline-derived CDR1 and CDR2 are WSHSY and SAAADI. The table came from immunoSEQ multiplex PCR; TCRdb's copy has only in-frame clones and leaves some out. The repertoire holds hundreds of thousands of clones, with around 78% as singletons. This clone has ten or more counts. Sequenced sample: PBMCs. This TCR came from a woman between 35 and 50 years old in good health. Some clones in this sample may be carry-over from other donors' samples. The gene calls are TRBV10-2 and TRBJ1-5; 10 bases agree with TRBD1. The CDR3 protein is CASSESGTGVQPQHF. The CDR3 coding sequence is TGCGCCAGCAGTGAGTCCGGGACAGGGGTTCAGCCCCAGCATTTT.